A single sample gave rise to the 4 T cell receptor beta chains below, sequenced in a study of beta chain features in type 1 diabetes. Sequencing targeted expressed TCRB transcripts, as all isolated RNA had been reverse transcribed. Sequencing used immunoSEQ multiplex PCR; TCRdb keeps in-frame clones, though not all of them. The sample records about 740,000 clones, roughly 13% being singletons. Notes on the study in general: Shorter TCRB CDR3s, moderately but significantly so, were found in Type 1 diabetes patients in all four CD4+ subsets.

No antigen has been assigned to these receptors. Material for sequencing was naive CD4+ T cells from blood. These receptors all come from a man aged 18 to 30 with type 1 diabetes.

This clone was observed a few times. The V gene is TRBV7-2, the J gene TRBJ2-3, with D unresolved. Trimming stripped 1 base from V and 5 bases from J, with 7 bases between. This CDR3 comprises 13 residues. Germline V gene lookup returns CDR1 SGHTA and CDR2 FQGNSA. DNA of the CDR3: TGTGCCAGCAGCTTAGAGGGCGAAGATACGCAGTATTTT. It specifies CASSLEGEDTQYF.

CDR3: CASSLSGFYGYTF. DNA for the CDR3: TGTGCCAGCAGTTTATCGGGATTCTATGGCTACACCTTC. The chain employs TRBV27 and TRBJ1-2; D gene unclear. The germline V gene encodes CDR1 MNHEY and CDR2 SMNVEV (reference sequence). Trimming cost V 0 bases and J 4 bases, with 6 bases left between them. The length of the CDR3 is 13 residues.

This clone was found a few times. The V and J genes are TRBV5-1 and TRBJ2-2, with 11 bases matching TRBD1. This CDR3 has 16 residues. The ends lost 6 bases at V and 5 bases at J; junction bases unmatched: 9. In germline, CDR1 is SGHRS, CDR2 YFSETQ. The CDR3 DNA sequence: TGCGCCAGCAAGCACGGACAGGGGGCGCGGACCGGGGAGCTGTTTTTT. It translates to CASKHGQGARTGELFF.

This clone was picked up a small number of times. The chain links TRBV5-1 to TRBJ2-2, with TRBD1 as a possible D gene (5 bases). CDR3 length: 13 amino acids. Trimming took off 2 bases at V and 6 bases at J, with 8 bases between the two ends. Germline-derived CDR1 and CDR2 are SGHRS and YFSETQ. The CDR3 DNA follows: TGCGCCAGCAGCTTCGACAGTCCCGGGGAGCTGTTTTTT. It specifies CASSFDSPGELFF. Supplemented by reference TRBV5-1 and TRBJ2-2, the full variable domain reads KAGVTQTPRYLIKTRGQQVTLSCSPISGHRSVSWYQQTPGQGLQFLFEYFSETQRNKGNFPGRFSGRQFSNSRSEMNVSTLELGDSALYLCASSFDSPGELFFGEGSRLTVL.